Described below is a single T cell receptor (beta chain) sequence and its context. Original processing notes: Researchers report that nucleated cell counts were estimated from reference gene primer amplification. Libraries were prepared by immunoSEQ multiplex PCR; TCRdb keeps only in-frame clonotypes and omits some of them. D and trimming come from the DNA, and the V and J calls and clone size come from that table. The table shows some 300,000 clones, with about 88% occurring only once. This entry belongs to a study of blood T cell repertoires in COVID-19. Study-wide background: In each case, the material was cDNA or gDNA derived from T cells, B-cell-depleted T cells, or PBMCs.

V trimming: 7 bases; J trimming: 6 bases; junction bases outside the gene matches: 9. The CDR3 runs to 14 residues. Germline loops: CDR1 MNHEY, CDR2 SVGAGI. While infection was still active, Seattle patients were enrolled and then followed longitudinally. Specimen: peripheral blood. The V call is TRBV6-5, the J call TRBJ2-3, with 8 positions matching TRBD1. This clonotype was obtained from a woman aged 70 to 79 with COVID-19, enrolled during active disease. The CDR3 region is CASTNRGRGDTQYF. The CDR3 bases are TGTGCCAGCACCAACAGGGGGAGAGGGGATACGCAGTATTTT.